What follows are 8 T cell receptor beta chains derived from one specimen sequenced in a study of T cells in Graves' hyperthyroidism and ophthalmopathy. It was RNA transcripts that yielded the amplified TCR beta CDR3 regions. The HTBI primer set served for first-round RT-PCR of the TCR CDR3. Each CDR3 protein is one row after TCRdb ran MiXCR on the multiplex PCR reads. In the table there are about 260,000 distinct CDR3 sequences, roughly 20% of which are singletons. The sequenced sample was blood. The receptors were sampled from a young man with Graves' ophthalmopathy.

The chain links TRBV6-1 to TRBJ1-6; D uncertain. The CDR3 is 15 amino acids. Germline V gives CDR1 MNHNS, CDR2 SASEGT. V lost 2 bases and J 0 bases, leaving 5 bases between the germline ends. The CDR3, as DNA: TGTGCCAGCAGTGAAATCAGCTCCTATAATTCACCCCTCCACTTT. It is translated as CASSEISSYNSPLHF.

The rearrangement joins TRBV12-3 or TRBV12-4 to TRBJ2-2; TRBD1 might be the D (5 bases). The CDR3 is 12 amino acids. The ends were cut back, 8 bases at V and 9 bases at J, with 13 bases in the middle. CDR3 residues: CASGQTGRELFF. The DNA for the CDR3 is TGTGCCAGCGGCCAAACAGGCCGGGAGCTGTTTTTT.

The rearrangement joins TRBV2 to TRBJ2-7, with TRBD2 matching over 10 bases. The CDR3 is 16 amino acids. The junction had 9 bases not matched to a gene; V was cut back by 5 bases and J by 2 bases. The germline gives CDR1 SNHLY, CDR2 FYNNEI. The CDR3 region is CASSFPTSGTTYEQYF. The CDR3 DNA follows: TGTGCCAGCAGTTTCCCCACTAGCGGGACTACCTACGAGCAGTACTTC.

This clonotype was seen at least ten times. The chain couples TRBV11-2 to TRBJ2-5; 10 bases map to TRBD1. Trimming cost V 4 bases and J 4 bases; bases outside gene matches: 3. The CDR3 length is 14 residues. Germline CDR1 reads SGHAT; CDR2 reads FQNNGV. The CDR3 spells CASSWDRGGETQYF. In DNA, the CDR3 is TGTGCCAGCAGCTGGGACAGGGGAGGAGAGACCCAGTACTTC.

The table lists this clonotype with many counts. V and J are TRBV12-3 or TRBV12-4 and TRBJ2-1; the D is unclear. This CDR3 comprises 12 residues. V was cut by 6 bases and J by 8 bases, with 11 bases left in between. The CDR3 coding sequence is TGTGCCAGCAGCCCCGGTCCCTATGAGCAGTTCTTC. Amino acids: CASSPGPYEQFF.

This clonotype was detected many times. The chain combines TRBV3-1 with TRBJ2-5; TRBD2 is a possible D gene (5 bases). This CDR3 has 16 amino acids. Trimming stripped 0 bases from V and 7 bases from J, with 18 bases between. Germline CDR1 and CDR2: LGHDT and YNNKEL (reference sequence). CDR3 region: CASSQDMSGPIGTQYF. For the CDR3, the DNA is TGTGCCAGCAGCCAAGATATGAGCGGTCCGATCGGGACCCAGTACTTC.

Many counts were recorded for this clonotype. The chain carries TRBV12-3 or TRBV12-4 and TRBJ2-2; TRBD1 matches 9 bases. The CDR3 length is 17 residues. V lost 4 bases, J lost 3 bases, and 9 bases stayed unmatched. CDR3 in amino acids: CASSSAYRGPDTGELFF. DNA for the CDR3: TGTGCCAGCAGTTCGGCATACAGGGGGCCGGACACCGGGGAGCTGTTTTTT.

The genes are TRBV18 and TRBJ2-7, with TRBD1 matching 7 bases. CDR1 and CDR2 from the germline V gene are KGHSH and LQKENI. The CDR3 has 12 residues. Trimming at V came to 3 bases and at J to 7 bases, leaving 3 bases not matched to a gene. As DNA, the CDR3 is TGTGCCAGCTCACCGGGGACAGAGGAGCAGTACTTC. This sequence encodes CASSPGTEEQYF. Together with reference TRBV18 and TRBJ2-7, the CDR3 gives the full variable domain: NAGVMQNPRHLVRRRGQEARLRCSPMKGHSHVYWYRQLPEEGLKFMVYLQKENIIDESGMPKERFSAEFPKEGPSILRIQQVVRGDSAAYFCASSPGTEEQYFGPGTRLTVT.